The present T cell receptor beta chain was sequenced within a study of blood T cell repertoires in COVID-19 (TCRdb year 2020). With respect to the entire study: The collaborator samples originated in the United States, Italy and Spain and spanned the acute and convalescent phases of COVID-19. Where available, HLA class I and class II types were obtained from metadata supplied by the sample provider rather than from assay-based typing. The material from the prospective study consisted of cDNA or gDNA derived from T cells, B-cell-depleted T cells, or PBMCs. Deeply sampled blood TCRbeta repertoires from subjects exposed to, actively infected with, or recovered from COVID-19 were included in the dataset. Nearly every sample came with metadata listing a de-identified subject ID, COVID-19 status, age in years and sex. The repertoires were released in a freely available public database intended as a resource for research on the immune response to SARS-CoV-2. Samples came from the ongoing ImmuneRACE study (first 160 participants) plus 1,254 subjects from 6 global collaborators. What the research found in general, with its limitations: The quantity of clinical and demographic metadata differed by source and by participant and was supplied without curation.

The collaborating institutions used their own protocols to collect whole blood in K2EDTA tubes. Collaborator samples were shipped for TCRbeta analysis as frozen whole blood, isolated PBMCs, or DNA extracted from either sample type. TCRbeta CDR3 regions were amplified from genomic DNA using the immunoSEQ Assay, a bias-controlled multiplex PCR. In the source study's methods: The number of nucleated cells in each sample was estimated from the amplification of reference gene primers within the assay. To quantify the absolute abundance of each unique TCRbeta CDR3 rearrangement, sequence reads were collapsed and filtered. Productive Simpson clonality was computed per sample as the square root of Simpson's diversity index over productive rearrangements. Drawn from immuneACCESS, this table holds only the in-frame rearrangements with V and J called that TCRdb kept. Clones are partly lost; checked studies trace under half to an unresolved V gene and leave the rest unexplained. V, J and clone size were drawn from that table, and D and trimming were deduced from the DNA. For this sample there are about 220,000 clones; around 82% appear just once. The ten largest account for approximately 4% of the sample.

CDR1 and CDR2, per the germline V gene, are SGHNT and YENEEA. The CDR3 covers 16 residues, taking in both the cysteine and the phenylalanine. The sequence is cut down to CDR3 DNA, 48 bases in frame from base 1. The junction shows trimming of 5 bases on V and 4 bases on J, and the gene matches do not reach 9 bases of it. Notes on this clone: The target of this receptor is not known. The input lacks base qualities; no much larger clone sits a single base away.

The chain was built from TRBV11-3 and TRBJ1-1, with 11 middle bases fitting TRBD1. The TCR was taken from a woman older than 75 with acute or convalescent COVID-19. Sequencing used peripheral blood. The CDR3 has the sequence CASSAGQGAASTEAFF. DNA sequence: TGTGCCAGCAGCGCCGGACAGGGGGCGGCCTCCACTGAAGCTTTCTTT.